The present TCR beta chain was sequenced within a study of T-cell reconstitution after alpha-beta-depleted transplantation in children. Germline V gene data show CDR1 as SEHNR and CDR2 as FQNEAQ (reference sequence). The CDR3 runs 14 residues. V was clipped by 2 bases and J by 0 bases, with 7 bases between them. Preparation of the TCRbeta library was carried out with unique molecular identifiers. TCRdb reprocessed the PCR reads with MiXCR, giving one entry per CDR3 protein. The table has approximately 170,000 distinct CDR3 sequences, 11% seen once. Regarding the study as a whole: About two months after transplant, alpha-beta T cells reportedly came from several hundred expanded graft clones.

This clonotype was observed many times. Antigen specificity is unknown. The TCR sequence derives from a boy aged 2 to 9 with acute myeloid leukemia, due to receive a stem cell transplant. The sequencing here drew on PBMCs, taken before TCRalphabeta/CD19-depleted stem cell transplant. The V and J genes are TRBV7-9 and TRBJ1-1; D unclear. The CDR3 bases are TGTGCCAGCAGCTTATCCCAAATGAACACTGAAGCTTTCTTT. This sequence encodes CASSLSQMNTEAFF.